This T cell receptor (beta chain) originates from a study of graft-versus-host responses after intestinal transplantation. Overall study findings and caveats: An association linked early post-transplant HvG declines with peak circulating GvH clone levels.

TCRdb keeps only in-frame clones here, not all; method: immunoSEQ multiplex PCR. The table includes more than 90,000 clones, 90% to 95% detected once. A word on this clone: Its antigen remains unknown.

Material: unstimulated CD8+ T cells sorted from spleen or lymph node cells, obtained before intestinal transplant. This receptor was identified in a human donor who received an intestinal transplant.

The CDR3 protein is CASSYHSTDTQYF. DNA for the CDR3: TGTGCCAGTAGCTACCACAGCACAGATACGCAGTATTTT. The chain links TRBV19 to TRBJ2-3; D is unresolved. There are 13 residues in the CDR3. V lost 6 bases, J lost 0 bases, and 7 bases lay in between. Germline-derived CDR1 and CDR2 are LNHDA and SQIVND (reference sequence).